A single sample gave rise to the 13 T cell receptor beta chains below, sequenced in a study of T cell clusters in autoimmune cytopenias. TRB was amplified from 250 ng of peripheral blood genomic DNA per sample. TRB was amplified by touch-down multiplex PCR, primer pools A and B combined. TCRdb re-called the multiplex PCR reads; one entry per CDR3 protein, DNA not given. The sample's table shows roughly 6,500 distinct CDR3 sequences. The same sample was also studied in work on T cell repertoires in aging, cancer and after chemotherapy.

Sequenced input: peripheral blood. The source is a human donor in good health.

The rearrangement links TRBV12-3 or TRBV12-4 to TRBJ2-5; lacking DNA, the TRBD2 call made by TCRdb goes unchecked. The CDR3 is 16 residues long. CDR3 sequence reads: CASSPRLAGGEETQYF.

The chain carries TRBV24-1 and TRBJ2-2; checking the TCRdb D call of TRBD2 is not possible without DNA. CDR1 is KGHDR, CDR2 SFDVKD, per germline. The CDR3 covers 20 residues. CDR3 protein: CATSDSGSPVLAGDTGELFF.

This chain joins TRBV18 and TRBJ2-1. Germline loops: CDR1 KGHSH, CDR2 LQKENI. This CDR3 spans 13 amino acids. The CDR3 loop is CASSPRGADEQFF.

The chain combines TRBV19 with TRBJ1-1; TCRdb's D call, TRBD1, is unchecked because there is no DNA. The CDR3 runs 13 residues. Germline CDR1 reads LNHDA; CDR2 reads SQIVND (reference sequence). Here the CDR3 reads CASSPWQGTEAFF.

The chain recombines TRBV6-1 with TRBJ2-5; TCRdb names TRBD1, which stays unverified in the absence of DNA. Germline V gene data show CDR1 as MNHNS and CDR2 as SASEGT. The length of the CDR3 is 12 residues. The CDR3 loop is CASLPQQGTQYF.

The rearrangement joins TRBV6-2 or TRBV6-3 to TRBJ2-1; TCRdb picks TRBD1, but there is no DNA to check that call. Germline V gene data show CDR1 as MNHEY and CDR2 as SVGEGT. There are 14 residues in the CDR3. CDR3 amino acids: CATSRGNSYNEQFF.

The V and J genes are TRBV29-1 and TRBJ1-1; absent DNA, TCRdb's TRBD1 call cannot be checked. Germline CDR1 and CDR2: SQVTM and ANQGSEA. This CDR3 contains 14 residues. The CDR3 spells CSVPVRGANTEAFF.

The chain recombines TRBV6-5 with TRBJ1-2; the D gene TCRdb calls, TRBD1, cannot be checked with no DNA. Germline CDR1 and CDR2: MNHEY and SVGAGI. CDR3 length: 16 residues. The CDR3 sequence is CASSYSQGQGNYGYTF.

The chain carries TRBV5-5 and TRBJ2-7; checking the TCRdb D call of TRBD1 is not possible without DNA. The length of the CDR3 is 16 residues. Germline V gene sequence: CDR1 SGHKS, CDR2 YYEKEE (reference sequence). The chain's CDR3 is CASSLSPDRSSYEQYF.

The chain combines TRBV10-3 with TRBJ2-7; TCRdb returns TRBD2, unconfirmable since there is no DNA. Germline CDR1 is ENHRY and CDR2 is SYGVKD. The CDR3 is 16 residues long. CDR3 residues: CAISEPGTSGGGEQYF.

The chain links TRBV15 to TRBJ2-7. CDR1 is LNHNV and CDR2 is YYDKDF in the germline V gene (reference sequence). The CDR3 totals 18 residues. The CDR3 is CATSRTSVGISRSYEQYF.

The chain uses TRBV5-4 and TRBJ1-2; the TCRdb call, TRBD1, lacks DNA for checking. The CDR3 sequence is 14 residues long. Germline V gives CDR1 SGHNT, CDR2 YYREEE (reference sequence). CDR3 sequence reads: CASSLEGGAYGYTF. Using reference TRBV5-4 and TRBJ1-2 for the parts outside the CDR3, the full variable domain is ETGVTQSPTHLIKTRGQQVTLRCSSQSGHNTVSWYQQALGQGPQFIFQYYREEENGRGNFPPRFSGLQFPNYSSELNVNALELDDSALYLCASSLEGGAYGYTFGSGTRLTVV.

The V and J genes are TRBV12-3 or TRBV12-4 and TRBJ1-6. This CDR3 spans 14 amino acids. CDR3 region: CASSLGQVGSPLHF.